A single sample is the source of the 25 T cell receptor beta chains below, sequenced in a study of CD8 T cells in ankylosing spondylitis. TCRdb used MiXCR to reprocess the 5' RACE reads, holding one entry per CDR3 protein. The profile covers 100,000 to 150,000 distinct CDR3 sequences, with approximately 10% appearing a single time and more than 3% taken by the ten largest. Sequencing input: blood, either unsorted or a sorted T cell fraction (not recorded which). The receptors shown here come from a male donor with ankylosing spondylitis or in good health (not recorded which).

This clonotype was recorded at least ten times. This chain joins TRBV3-1 and TRBJ2-7; D is possibly TRBD2 (5 bases). Trimming removed 4 bases from V and 3 bases from J, with 7 bases in between. The V gene's germline CDR1 is LGHDT and CDR2 YNNKEL (reference sequence). This CDR3 contains 12 residues. The CDR3 sequence: CASSRAGYEQYF. For the CDR3, the DNA is TGTGCCAGCAGCCGCGCGGGCTACGAGCAGTACTTC.

This clonotype appeared many times. V usage is TRBV6-1 and J usage is TRBJ2-2, with D possibly called TRBD1 or TRBD2 (6 bases each). The germline V and J ends were trimmed by 6 bases and 2 bases, with 10 bases remaining between them. Per the germline V gene, CDR1 is MNHNS and CDR2 is SASEGT. The CDR3 extends over 14 amino acids. CDR3 bases: TGTGCCAGCAGCCTGGGGGGCAACACCGGGGAGCTGTTTTTT. Translation gives CASSLGGNTGELFF.

In its sample, this clonotype was seen many times. V usage is TRBV20-1 and J usage is TRBJ2-7, with D perhaps matching TRBD2 (5 bases). Trimming took off 4 bases at V and 2 bases at J, with 18 bases between the two ends. Germline V CDR1 and CDR2: DFQATT, SNEGSKA (reference sequence). CDR3 length: 15 amino acids. This CDR3 is CSAISPGEKTYEQYF. CDR3 bases: TGCAGTGCTATTTCCCCCGGGGAAAAAACCTACGAGCAGTACTTC.

V gene TRBV20-1 combines with J gene TRBJ2-7; 7 bases are a match to TRBD2. The CDR3 covers 14 residues. V shed 4 bases and J 2 bases; nucleotides not matched to a gene: 8. Germline CDR1 is DFQATT and CDR2 is SNEGSKA (reference sequence). The CDR3 coding sequence is TGCAGTGCTATAACCGGGAGGTTCGCCTACGAGCAGTACTTC. Translated, it gives CSAITGRFAYEQYF.

This clonotype occurred many times. The chain employs TRBV7-8 and TRBJ2-3, with 10 bases lining up with TRBD2. V was clipped by 8 bases and J by 1 base; unmatched bases: 6. Germline V gene lookup returns CDR1 SGHVS and CDR2 FQNEAQ. The CDR3 has 15 amino acids. The CDR3 loop reads CASAQTSGRTDTQYF. The CDR3 coding sequence is TGTGCCAGCGCACAGACTAGCGGGCGCACAGATACGCAGTATTTT.

The chain joins TRBV3-1 to TRBJ1-5; no firm D call. The CDR3 extends over 15 amino acids. V lost 1 base to trimming and J lost 3 bases, with 10 bases between them. Germline V gene data show CDR1 as LGHDT and CDR2 as YNNKEL (reference sequence). The CDR3 reads CASSQVNAPNQPQHF. The CDR3 DNA is TGTGCCAGCAGCCAAGTAAACGCCCCCAATCAGCCCCAGCATTTT.

This clonotype showed up just a few times. The chain joins TRBV7-6 to TRBJ2-7; D is possibly TRBD1 (6 bases). V lost 5 bases and J lost 0, with 17 bases in between. The germline V gene has CDR1 SGHVS and CDR2 FNYEAQ. This CDR3 comprises 16 residues. CDR3 nucleotide sequence: TGTGCCAGCAGCCCGACGTCCCGGGACAACTCCTACGAGCAGTACTTC. Amino acid sequence: CASSPTSRDNSYEQYF.

This clonotype showed up many times. The gene calls are TRBV15 and TRBJ2-5; D unclear. The germline gives CDR1 LNHNV, CDR2 YYDKDF (reference sequence). The CDR3 extends over 14 amino acids. Trimming removed 3 bases at V and 0 bases at J, with 8 bases between. CDR3 nucleotide sequence: TGTGCCACCAGCAGCTTCGGCAACCAAGAGACCCAGTACTTC. It yields the protein CATSSFGNQETQYF.

This clonotype occurred many times. V is TRBV3-1 and J is TRBJ2-7; D uncertain. The germline V and J ends were trimmed by 4 bases and 0 bases, with 7 bases remaining between them. Germline V lookup: CDR1 LGHDT, CDR2 YNNKEL (reference sequence). This CDR3 is built from 13 residues. CDR3: CASSLRLSYEQYF. DNA of the CDR3: TGTGCCAGCAGCCTCCGTCTCTCCTACGAGCAGTACTTC.

This clonotype turned up a few times. V is TRBV28 and J is TRBJ1-1, with TRBD1 identical over 10 bases. The CDR3 loop spans 15 amino acids. Germline assignment: CDR1 MDHEN and CDR2 SYDVKM. V was pared by 8 bases and J by 6 bases, with 12 bases of the junction left unmatched. CDR3: CASSRRDRGSAEAFF. CDR3 DNA sequence: TGTGCCAGCTCGCGGAGGGACAGGGGTAGTGCTGAAGCTTTCTTT.

This clonotype has a handful of counts. The CDR3 reads CASSYPDPRGETQYF. The CDR3 nucleotides are TGTGCCAGCAGTTACCCCGACCCCCGCGGGGAGACCCAGTACTTC. The chain links TRBV6-2 or TRBV6-3 to TRBJ2-5; D may be TRBD2 (5 bases). Germline CDR1 MNHEY, CDR2 SVGEGT. Trimming removed 2 bases at V and 5 bases at J, with 15 bases between. The CDR3 loop spans 15 amino acids.

In DNA, the CDR3 is TGTGCCAGCAGCCATAGTTGGGATCTAGCGGGAGATTACAATGAGCAGTTCTTC. Protein: CASSHSWDLAGDYNEQFF. The chain has TRBV27 and TRBJ2-1, with 10 bases fitting TRBD2. This CDR3 is 18 amino acids long. The germline V gene encodes CDR1 MNHEY and CDR2 SMNVEV (reference sequence). Unmatched junction bases numbered 15, after V lost 6 bases and J lost 4 bases.

This sequence joins TRBV28 and TRBJ1-2; D might be TRBD1 (6 bases). The germline V gene encodes CDR1 MDHEN and CDR2 SYDVKM. Trimming left V 8 bases short and J 4 bases short, with 17 bases between. There are 14 residues in the CDR3. The CDR3: CASGRGLPSYGYTF. The CDR3 DNA sequence: TGTGCCAGCGGACGGGGGCTCCCTTCCTATGGCTACACCTTC.

This clonotype was recorded at least ten times. The gene calls are TRBV20-1 and TRBJ2-7, with D maybe TRBD1 (5 bases). V lost 2 bases to trimming and J lost 5 bases, with 13 bases between them. The germline V gene encodes CDR1 DFQATT and CDR2 SNEGSKA (reference sequence). This CDR3 region has 13 residues. As DNA, the CDR3 is TGCAGTGCTAGAAGGGGTAGGGTCCACGAGCAGTACTTC. It yields the protein CSARRGRVHEQYF.

This chain's CDR3 is CAISEFVDEQFF. The CDR3 coding sequence is TGTGCCATCAGTGAGTTTGTAGATGAGCAGTTCTTC. This chain uses TRBV10-3 with TRBJ2-1; D gene ambiguous. Trimming left V 1 base short and J 8 bases short, with 6 bases between. Germline CDR1 is ENHRY and CDR2 is SYGVKD. CDR3 length: 12 amino acids.

This clonotype has at least ten counts. The chain uses TRBV14 and TRBJ2-5, with D perhaps TRBD2 (6 bases). Per germline, CDR1 SGHDN and CDR2 FVKESK. V shed 2 bases and J shed 2 bases, with 12 bases lying between them. The CDR3 covers 15 residues. CDR3 residues: CASSQPRDGQETQYF. In DNA form, the CDR3 reads TGTGCCAGCAGCCAACCGCGGGACGGACAAGAGACCCAGTACTTC.

This clonotype was seen a handful of times. The chain is built from TRBV20-1 and TRBJ2-3, with 8 bases lining up with TRBD1. Germline loops: CDR1 DFQATT, CDR2 SNEGSKA (reference sequence). The CDR3 runs to 15 residues. Losses at the gene ends were 0 bases for V and 4 bases for J; bases not matched to a gene: 6. CDR3 in amino acids: CSAREPGGAADTQYF. In DNA form, the CDR3 reads TGCAGTGCTAGAGAACCAGGGGGCGCAGCAGATACGCAGTATTTT.

This sequence joins TRBV11-2 and TRBJ2-2, with TRBD2 identical over 14 bases. V trimming: 4 bases; J trimming: 10 bases; junction bases outside the gene matches: 5. The CDR3 length is 15 residues. In germline, CDR1 is SGHAT, CDR2 FQNNGV. The CDR3 sequence is CASSYGLAGGEELFF. The CDR3 DNA reads TGTGCCAGCAGCTATGGACTAGCGGGAGGCGAGGAGCTGTTTTTT.

In its sample, this clonotype was seen many times. J is TRBJ2-4 and V is TRBV7-9, with TRBD1 matching 7 bases. Trimming at V came to 6 bases and at J to 4 bases, leaving 3 bases not matched to a gene. Germline V gives CDR1 SEHNR, CDR2 FQNEAQ (reference sequence). CDR3 length: 13 residues. Written as DNA, the CDR3 is TGTGCCAGCAGTGGGGACAGAAAAAACATTCAGTACTTC. As protein: CASSGDRKNIQYF.

This clonotype has at least ten counts. The V and J genes are TRBV29-1 and TRBJ2-1; unclear D gene. Trimming took off 2 bases at V and 4 bases at J, with 12 bases between the two ends. Germline CDR1 reads SQVTM; CDR2 reads ANQGSEA. There are 14 residues in the CDR3. CDR3 DNA: TGCAGCGTTGAAATAGTGTCAGTTTACAATGAGCAGTTCTTC. Protein sequence: CSVEIVSVYNEQFF.

This clonotype has a handful of counts. CDR3 DNA sequence: TGCGCCAGCAGCTTGAGGTCCCTCCCTGGTCGGACGGTGACTAGCGGGACTATTCCAAGGGAGCTGTTTTTT. As protein: CASSLRSLPGRTVTSGTIPRELFF. The chain employs TRBV5-1 and TRBJ2-2; 11 nucleotides align to TRBD2. Trimming removed 1 base from V and 9 bases from J; junction bases left unmatched: 32. CDR3 size: 24 residues. Germline values: CDR1 SGHRS, CDR2 YFSETQ.

This clonotype has just a few counts. This chain uses TRBV7-2 with TRBJ2-2; D possibly corresponds to TRBD2 (6 bases). CDR1 is SGHTA, CDR2 FQGNSA, per germline. V shed 2 bases and J shed 5 bases, with 9 bases lying between them. The CDR3 contains 14 residues. This CDR3 reads CASSLRGLTGELFF. The CDR3 DNA follows: TGTGCCAGCAGCTTACGGGGGTTGACCGGGGAGCTGTTTTTT.

This clonotype has a count of ten or more. The chain recombines TRBV5-6 with TRBJ2-7; 10 nucleotides agree with TRBD1. This CDR3 region has 15 residues. Trimming at V came to 4 bases and at J to 1 base, leaving 5 bases not matched to a gene. The germline CDR1 and CDR2 sequences are SGHDT and YYEEEE. DNA for the CDR3: TGTGCCAGCAGCGTGACAGGGGGCTCATCCTACGAGCAGTACTTC. Amino acids: CASSVTGGSSYEQYF.

This clonotype occurred many times. V usage is TRBV20-1 and J usage is TRBJ2-3; 11 bases align to TRBD2. This CDR3 comprises 17 residues. Trimming cost V 5 bases and J 2 bases; bases outside gene matches: 12. Germline loops: CDR1 DFQATT, CDR2 SNEGSKA (reference sequence). In DNA, the CDR3 is TGCAGTGCTCCTACTAGCGGGAGCTGGAGAGTCACAGATACGCAGTATTTT. This sequence encodes CSAPTSGSWRVTDTQYF.

This clonotype was picked up many times. A junction boundary mismatches the germline segment, possibly from a read error. The J gene is TRBJ2-2, the V gene TRBV4-1, with no clear D. The germline V gene has CDR1 MGHRA and CDR2 YSYEKL. This CDR3 comprises 15 residues. Here the CDR3 DNA reads TGCGCCAGCAGTCAAGAACGGCATCGGACCGGGGAGCTGTTTTTT. It translates to CASSQERHRTGELFF.